This T cell receptor beta chain was identified in a study of early T cells in non-severe SARS-CoV-2 infection. TCRdb re-analysed the 5' RACE reads in MiXCR, keeping a single row per CDR3 protein. The sample lists around 23,000 distinct CDR3 sequences; roughly 4.4% were seen once. V gave up 0 bases and J gave up 5 bases; unmatched junction bases: 2. Per the germline V gene, CDR1 is SGHVS and CDR2 is FQNEAQ. CDR3 length: 14 residues. This receptor was identified in an adult who was a healthcare worker with PCR-confirmed SARS-CoV-2 infection or an uninfected control (not recorded which). The chain recombines TRBV7-8 with TRBJ2-5; 8 nucleotides match TRBD2. Sequenced material: whole blood. CDR3 region: CASSLAAGAETQYF. The CDR3 DNA follows: TGTGCCAGCAGCTTAGCAGCGGGGGCGGAGACCCAGTACTTC.